A selection of T cell receptor beta chains follows, all from one sample in a study of cytomegalovirus exposure and HLA in healthy donors. TCRdb keeps only in-frame clones here, not all; method: immunoSEQ multiplex PCR. The sample has 99,000 or so clones, 69% seen once. The material sequenced was PBMCs. The source is a man aged 25 to 40 in good health and CMV-seronegative. Both conserved end residues are part of each CDR3. Each record gives: V gene, J gene, clone size, D gene, CDR3 DNA, CDR3 protein. The D gene is left open where the match is weak. Clone sizes are given selectively: once, few, many, or a class where the clone is expanded.

v_gene: TRBV7-6
j_gene: TRBJ2-3
abundance: .
d_gene: .
CDR3nt: TGTGCCAGCAGCTTACAGGGGTGGGATACGCAGTATTTT
CDR3aa: CASSLQGWDTQYF

v_gene: TRBV28
j_gene: TRBJ1-6
abundance: .
d_gene: TRBD1
CDR3nt: TGTGCCAGCAGTTTTGCGAGACCTGGAGGACAGGGGTATTCACCCCTCCACTTT
CDR3aa: CASSFARPGGQGYSPLHF

v_gene: TRBV11-3
j_gene: TRBJ1-1
abundance: .
d_gene: TRBD1
CDR3nt: TGTGCCAGCAGCTCAAGACAGGGTCAAACTGAAGCTTTCTTT
CDR3aa: CASSSRQGQTEAFF

v_gene: TRBV29-1
j_gene: TRBJ2-7
abundance: .
d_gene: .
CDR3nt: TGCAGCGTTGAATTGGCAGCGAACCAGTACTTC
CDR3aa: CSVELAANQYF

v_gene: TRBV6-6
j_gene: TRBJ1-2
abundance: .
d_gene: .
CDR3nt: TGTGCCAGCAGGGAGGGAGGGACGCAGGGCTATGGCTACACCTTC
CDR3aa: CASREGGTQGYGYTF

v_gene: TRBV29-1
j_gene: TRBJ1-1
abundance: .
d_gene: .
CDR3nt: TGCAGCGTCGAAACCCTGACAGGAAACACTGAAGCTTTCTTT
CDR3aa: CSVETLTGNTEAFF

v_gene: TRBV27
j_gene: TRBJ1-5
abundance: .
d_gene: .
CDR3nt: TGTGCCAGCAGTTCCGGAGGGAGCTACAATCAGCCCCAGCATTTT
CDR3aa: CASSSGGSYNQPQHF

v_gene: TRBV2
j_gene: TRBJ1-2
abundance: .
d_gene: TRBD1
CDR3nt: TGTGCCAGCAGTGAGCAGGGGGGCAACTATGGCTACACCTTC
CDR3aa: CASSEQGGNYGYTF

v_gene: TRBV11-2
j_gene: TRBJ1-1
abundance: once
d_gene: .
CDR3nt: TGTGCCAGCAGCTTAGATGTGTTTCGGAACACTGAAGCTTTCTTT
CDR3aa: CASSLDVFRNTEAFF

v_gene: TRBV18
j_gene: TRBJ2-6
abundance: .
d_gene: TRBD2
CDR3nt: TGTGCCAGCTCACCACGTCTAGCGGGAGACACCCTGGGGGCCAACGTCCTGACTTTC
CDR3aa: CASSPRLAGDTLGANVLTF

v_gene: TRBV19
j_gene: TRBJ1-2
abundance: .
d_gene: TRBD1
CDR3nt: TGTGCCAGTACCCCGGACAGGGGCACTAACTATGGCTACACCTTC
CDR3aa: CASTPDRGTNYGYTF

v_gene: TRBV25-1
j_gene: TRBJ2-7
abundance: .
d_gene: .
CDR3nt: TGTGCCAGCAGTGATGCAGGGTTTGGGTACGAGCAGTACTTC
CDR3aa: CASSDAGFGYEQYF

v_gene: TRBV5-6
j_gene: TRBJ2-1
abundance: .
d_gene: TRBD2
CDR3nt: TGTGCCAGCAGCTTTACCGGGACTAGCGGCTACAATGAGCAGTTCTTC
CDR3aa: CASSFTGTSGYNEQFF

v_gene: TRBV28
j_gene: TRBJ1-2
abundance: .
d_gene: TRBD1
CDR3nt: TGTGCCAGCCAACAGGGGGCTCGCGGCTACACCTTC
CDR3aa: CASQQGARGYTF

v_gene: TRBV19
j_gene: TRBJ2-2
abundance: .
d_gene: TRBD2
CDR3nt: TGTGCCACCCCTTCCTTAGCGGGAGGGCCCGCCGGGGAGCTGTTTTTT
CDR3aa: CATPSLAGGPAGELFF

v_gene: TRBV7-9
j_gene: TRBJ2-5
abundance: .
d_gene: TRBD1
CDR3nt: TGTGCCAGCAGCTTAGGGGTGGCTGGGACAGGGTCCGAGACCCAGTACTTC
CDR3aa: CASSLGVAGTGSETQYF

v_gene: TRBV19
j_gene: TRBJ2-5
abundance: .
d_gene: .
CDR3nt: TGTGCCAGTAGTATGCCCTACGGGATTGAAGAGACCCAGTACTTC
CDR3aa: CASSMPYGIEETQYF

v_gene: TRBV15
j_gene: TRBJ2-3
abundance: .
d_gene: .
CDR3nt: TGTGCCACCAGCAGAGAGCCGCGGTTATGGGCAGATACGCAGTATTTT
CDR3aa: CATSREPRLWADTQYF

v_gene: TRBV5-1
j_gene: TRBJ1-1
abundance: .
d_gene: TRBD1
CDR3nt: TGCGCCAGCAGCTCGTCGACAGGGATGAACACTGAAGCTTTCTTT
CDR3aa: CASSSSTGMNTEAFF

v_gene: TRBV11-3
j_gene: TRBJ2-5
abundance: .
d_gene: TRBD1
CDR3nt: TGTGCCAGCACCGAAGGTGGGACAGCTGGAGAGAGCCAGTACTTC
CDR3aa: CASTEGGTAGESQYF

v_gene: TRBV28
j_gene: TRBJ1-3
abundance: .
d_gene: .
CDR3nt: TGTGCCAGCAGTACCCGGACAGTTTCTGGAAACACCATATATTTT
CDR3aa: CASSTRTVSGNTIYF

v_gene: TRBV11-2
j_gene: TRBJ2-3
abundance: .
d_gene: .
CDR3nt: TGTGCCAGCAGCTTGGAGACTGGCGGCCCGGATACGCAGTATTTT
CDR3aa: CASSLETGGPDTQYF

v_gene: TRBV7-6
j_gene: TRBJ2-7
abundance: .
d_gene: TRBD2
CDR3nt: TGTGCCAGCAGCTTAGCCGGGGGGTCGGCTATCTACGAGCAGTACTTC
CDR3aa: CASSLAGGSAIYEQYF

v_gene: TRBV5-1
j_gene: TRBJ2-3
abundance: .
d_gene: .
CDR3nt: TGCGCCAGCAGCTTGGATCGAGTCCCAGATACGCAGTATTTT
CDR3aa: CASSLDRVPDTQYF

v_gene: TRBV9
j_gene: TRBJ2-3
abundance: once
d_gene: TRBD2
CDR3nt: TGTGCCAGCCCTGACCGCGGACTAGCGGGATCCACAGATACGCAGTATTTT
CDR3aa: CASPDRGLAGSTDTQYF

v_gene: TRBV4-3
j_gene: TRBJ1-2
abundance: .
d_gene: TRBD1
CDR3nt: TGCGCCAGCAGCCAAGATCGGCGGACAGGGGGCGCGGGGGAAGGCTACACCTTC
CDR3aa: CASSQDRRTGGAGEGYTF

v_gene: TRBV7-3
j_gene: TRBJ2-1
abundance: .
d_gene: TRBD2
CDR3nt: TGTGCCAGCAGCTTACTCCCGGGACTAGGGGGAAAAGATGAGCAGTTCTTC
CDR3aa: CASSLLPGLGGKDEQFF

v_gene: TRBV18
j_gene: TRBJ2-2
abundance: .
d_gene: .
CDR3nt: TGTGCCAGCTCTAACGAGCGGAACACCGGGGAGCTGTTTTTT
CDR3aa: CASSNERNTGELFF

v_gene: TRBV11-2
j_gene: TRBJ1-1
abundance: few
d_gene: .
CDR3nt: TGTGCCAGCCGCCCCTTCGGAGGTCTCAACACTGAAGCTTTCTTT
CDR3aa: CASRPFGGLNTEAFF

v_gene: TRBV5-4
j_gene: TRBJ1-6
abundance: few
d_gene: TRBD1
CDR3nt: TGTGCCAGCAGCATGGACAGGGAATCACCCCTCCACTTT
CDR3aa: CASSMDRESPLHF

v_gene: TRBV5-1
j_gene: TRBJ1-4
abundance: .
d_gene: TRBD1
CDR3nt: TGCGCCAGCAGCTTGGACACAGGGGATGAAAAACTGTTTTTT
CDR3aa: CASSLDTGDEKLFF

v_gene: TRBV20-1
j_gene: TRBJ1-2
abundance: .
d_gene: .
CDR3nt: TGCAGTGCTTCAGACTATGGCTACACCTTC
CDR3aa: CSASDYGYTF

v_gene: TRBV18
j_gene: TRBJ2-3
abundance: .
d_gene: TRBD2
CDR3nt: TGTGCCAGCAAGACTAGCGGGAGTTTAGGCACAGATACGCAGTATTTT
CDR3aa: CASKTSGSLGTDTQYF

v_gene: TRBV19
j_gene: TRBJ1-2
abundance: .
d_gene: TRBD1
CDR3nt: TGTGCCAGTTACCCCGGGACAGGGTATGGCTACACCTTC
CDR3aa: CASYPGTGYGYTF

v_gene: TRBV18
j_gene: TRBJ1-1
abundance: once
d_gene: .
CDR3nt: TGTGCCAGCTCACCAGAGCAGGGTGAAGCTTTCTTT
CDR3aa: CASSPEQGEAFF

v_gene: TRBV19
j_gene: TRBJ1-5
abundance: .
d_gene: .
CDR3nt: TGTGCCAGTAGTCCCGGATCGGGTCGGGGAGGGAGTCAGCCCCAGCATTTT
CDR3aa: CASSPGSGRGGSQPQHF

v_gene: TRBV25-1
j_gene: TRBJ2-6
abundance: .
d_gene: TRBD1
CDR3nt: TGTGCCAGCAGTCAAAGGACAGGGGGCGCGGAAGGGGCCAACGTCCTGACTTTC
CDR3aa: CASSQRTGGAEGANVLTF

v_gene: TRBV11-3
j_gene: TRBJ2-3
abundance: few
d_gene: TRBD1
CDR3nt: TGTGCCAGCAGCTTAAGGGGGCGCATAACAGATACGCAGTATTTT
CDR3aa: CASSLRGRITDTQYF